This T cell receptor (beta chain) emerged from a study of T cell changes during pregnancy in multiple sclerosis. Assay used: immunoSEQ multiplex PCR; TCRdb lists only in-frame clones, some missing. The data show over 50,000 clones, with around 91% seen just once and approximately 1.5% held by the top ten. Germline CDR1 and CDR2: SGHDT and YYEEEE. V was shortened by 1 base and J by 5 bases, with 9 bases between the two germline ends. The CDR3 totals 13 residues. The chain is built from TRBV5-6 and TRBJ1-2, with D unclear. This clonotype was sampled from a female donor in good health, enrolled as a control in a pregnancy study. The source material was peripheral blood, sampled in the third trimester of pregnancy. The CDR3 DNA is TGTGCCAGCAGCTTGTACGGAGGTTATGGCTACACCTTC. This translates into CASSLYGGYGYTF.